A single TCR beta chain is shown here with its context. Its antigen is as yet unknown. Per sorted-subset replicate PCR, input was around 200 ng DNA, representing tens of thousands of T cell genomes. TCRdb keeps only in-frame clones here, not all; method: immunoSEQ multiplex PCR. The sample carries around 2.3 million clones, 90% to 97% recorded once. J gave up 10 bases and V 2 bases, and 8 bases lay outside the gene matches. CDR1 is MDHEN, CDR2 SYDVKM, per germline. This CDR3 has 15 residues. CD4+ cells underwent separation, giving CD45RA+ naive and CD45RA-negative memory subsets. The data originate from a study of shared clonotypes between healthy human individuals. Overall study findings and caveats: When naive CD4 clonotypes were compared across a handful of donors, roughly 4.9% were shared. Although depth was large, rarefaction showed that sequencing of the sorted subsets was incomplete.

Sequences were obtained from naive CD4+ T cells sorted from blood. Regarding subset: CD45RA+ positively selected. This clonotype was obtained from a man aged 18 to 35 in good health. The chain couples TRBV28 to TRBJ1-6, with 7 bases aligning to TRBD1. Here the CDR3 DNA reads TGTGCCAGCAGTTTAGGACAGGTGGGAGGGTCACCCCTCCACTTT. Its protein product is CASSLGQVGGSPLHF.